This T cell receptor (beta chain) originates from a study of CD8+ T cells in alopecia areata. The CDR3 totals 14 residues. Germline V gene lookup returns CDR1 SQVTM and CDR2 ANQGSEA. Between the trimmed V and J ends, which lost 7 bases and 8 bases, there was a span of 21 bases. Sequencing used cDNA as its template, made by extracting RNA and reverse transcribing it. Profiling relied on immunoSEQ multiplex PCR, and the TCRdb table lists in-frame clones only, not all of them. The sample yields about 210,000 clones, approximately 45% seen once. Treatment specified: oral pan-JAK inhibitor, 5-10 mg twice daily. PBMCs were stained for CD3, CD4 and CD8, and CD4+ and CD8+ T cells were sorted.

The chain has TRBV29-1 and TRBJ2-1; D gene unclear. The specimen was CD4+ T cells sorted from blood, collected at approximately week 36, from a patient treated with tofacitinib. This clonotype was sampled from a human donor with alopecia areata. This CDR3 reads CSALNAWGLYEQFF. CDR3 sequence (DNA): TGCAGCGCGCTGAATGCATGGGGATTATATGAGCAGTTCTTC.